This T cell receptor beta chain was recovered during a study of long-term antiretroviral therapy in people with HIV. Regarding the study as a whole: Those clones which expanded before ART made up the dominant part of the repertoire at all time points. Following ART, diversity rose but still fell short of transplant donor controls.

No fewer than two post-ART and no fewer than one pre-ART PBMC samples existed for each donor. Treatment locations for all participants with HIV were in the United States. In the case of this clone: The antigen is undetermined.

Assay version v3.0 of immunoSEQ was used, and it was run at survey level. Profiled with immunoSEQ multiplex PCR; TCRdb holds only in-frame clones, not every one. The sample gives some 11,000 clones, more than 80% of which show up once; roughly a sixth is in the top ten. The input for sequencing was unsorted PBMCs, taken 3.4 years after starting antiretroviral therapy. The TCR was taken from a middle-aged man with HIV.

The CDR3 region is CASRLALPRDPSYNEQFF. The CDR3 region has the DNA TGTGCAAGTCGCTTAGCCCTCCCCCGGGACCCCTCCTACAATGAGCAGTTCTTC. The chain carries TRBV12-2 and TRBJ2-1. TRBV12-2 represents a pseudogene. The CDR3 is 18 residues long.